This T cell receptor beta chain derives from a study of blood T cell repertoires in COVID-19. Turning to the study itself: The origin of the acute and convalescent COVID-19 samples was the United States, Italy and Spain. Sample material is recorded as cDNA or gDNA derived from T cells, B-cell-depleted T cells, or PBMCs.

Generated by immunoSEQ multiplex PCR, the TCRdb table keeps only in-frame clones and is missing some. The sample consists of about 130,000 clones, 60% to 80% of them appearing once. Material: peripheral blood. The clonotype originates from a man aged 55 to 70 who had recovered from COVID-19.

The CDR3 bases are TGTGCCAGCAGCTTTGCGGGGGGGCAAGAGACCCAGTACTTC. Residues: CASSFAGGQETQYF. The chain links TRBV7-9 to TRBJ2-5, with TRBD2 identical over 9 bases. This CDR3 is built from 14 residues. Germline V gives CDR1 SEHNR, CDR2 FQNEAQ (reference sequence). Trimming removed 3 bases from V and 2 bases from J; junction bases left unmatched: 1.